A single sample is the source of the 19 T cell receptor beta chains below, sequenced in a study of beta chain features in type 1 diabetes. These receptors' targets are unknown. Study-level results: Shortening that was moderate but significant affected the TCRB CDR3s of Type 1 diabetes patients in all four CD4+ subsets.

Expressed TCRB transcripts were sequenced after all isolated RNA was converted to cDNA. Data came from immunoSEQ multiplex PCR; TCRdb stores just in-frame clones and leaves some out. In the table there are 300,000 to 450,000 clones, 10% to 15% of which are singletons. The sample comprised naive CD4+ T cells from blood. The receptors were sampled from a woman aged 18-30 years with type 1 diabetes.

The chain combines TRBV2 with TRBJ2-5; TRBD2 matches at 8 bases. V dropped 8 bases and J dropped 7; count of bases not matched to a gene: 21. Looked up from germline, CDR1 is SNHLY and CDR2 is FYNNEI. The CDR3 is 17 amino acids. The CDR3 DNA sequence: TGTGCCAGCCCTAGCCATACTTATTGGCGGGGGGAGGTGACCCAGTACTTC. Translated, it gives CASPSHTYWRGEVTQYF.

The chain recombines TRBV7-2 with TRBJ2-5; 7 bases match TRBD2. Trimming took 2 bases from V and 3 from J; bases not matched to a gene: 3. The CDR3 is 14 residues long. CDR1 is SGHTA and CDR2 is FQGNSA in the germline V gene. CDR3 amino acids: CASSLTSGEETQYF. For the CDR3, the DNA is TGTGCCAGCAGCTTAACCAGCGGGGAAGAGACCCAGTACTTC.

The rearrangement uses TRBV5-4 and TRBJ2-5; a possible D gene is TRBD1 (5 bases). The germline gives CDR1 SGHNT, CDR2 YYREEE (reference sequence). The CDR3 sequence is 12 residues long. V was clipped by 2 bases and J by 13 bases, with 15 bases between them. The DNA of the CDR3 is TGTGCCAGCAGCTTATTGACAGCTAATGTGTACTTC. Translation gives CASSLLTANVYF.

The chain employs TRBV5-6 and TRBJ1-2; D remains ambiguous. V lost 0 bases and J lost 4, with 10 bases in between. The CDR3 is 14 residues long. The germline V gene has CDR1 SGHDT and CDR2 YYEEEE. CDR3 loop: CASSLGQVGYGYTF. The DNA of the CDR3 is TGTGCCAGCAGCTTGGGGCAGGTCGGCTATGGCTACACCTTC.

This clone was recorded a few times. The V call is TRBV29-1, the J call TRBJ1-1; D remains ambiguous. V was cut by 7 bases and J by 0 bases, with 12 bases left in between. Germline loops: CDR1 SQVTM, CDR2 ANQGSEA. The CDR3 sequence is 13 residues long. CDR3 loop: CSAATGMNTEAFF. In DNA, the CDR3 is TGCAGCGCCGCGACGGGTATGAACACTGAAGCTTTCTTT. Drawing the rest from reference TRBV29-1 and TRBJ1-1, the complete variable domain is SAVISQKPSRDICQRGTSLTIQCQVDSQVTMMFWYRQQPGQSLTLIATANQGSEATYESGFVIDKFPISRPNLTFSTLTVSNMSPEDSSIYLCSAATGMNTEAFFGQGTRLTVV.

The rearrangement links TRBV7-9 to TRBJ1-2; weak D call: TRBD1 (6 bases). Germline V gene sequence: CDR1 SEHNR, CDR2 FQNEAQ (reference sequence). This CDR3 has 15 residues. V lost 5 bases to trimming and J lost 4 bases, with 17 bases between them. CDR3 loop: CASSPGQNPSYGYTF. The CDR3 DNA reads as TGTGCCAGCAGCCCAGGACAGAACCCCTCCTATGGCTACACCTTC.

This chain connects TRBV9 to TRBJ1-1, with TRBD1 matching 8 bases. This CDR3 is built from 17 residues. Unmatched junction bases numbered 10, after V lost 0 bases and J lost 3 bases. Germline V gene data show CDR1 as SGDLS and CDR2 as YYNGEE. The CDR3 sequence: CASSVGAVRGLDTEAFF. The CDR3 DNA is TGTGCCAGCAGCGTAGGGGCGGTCAGGGGGCTGGACACTGAAGCTTTCTTT.

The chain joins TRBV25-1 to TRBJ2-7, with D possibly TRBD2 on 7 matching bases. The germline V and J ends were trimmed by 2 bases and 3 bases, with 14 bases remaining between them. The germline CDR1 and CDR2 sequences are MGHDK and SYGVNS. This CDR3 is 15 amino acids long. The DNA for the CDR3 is TGTGCCAGCAGTGAAGCTAGGGGGGGGGTCTACGAGCAGTACTTC. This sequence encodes CASSEARGGVYEQYF.

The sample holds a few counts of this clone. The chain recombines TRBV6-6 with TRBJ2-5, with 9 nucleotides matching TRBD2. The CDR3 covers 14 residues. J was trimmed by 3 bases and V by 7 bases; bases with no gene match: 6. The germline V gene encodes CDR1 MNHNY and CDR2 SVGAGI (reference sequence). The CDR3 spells CASKLPSGEETQYF. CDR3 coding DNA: TGTGCCAGCAAGTTACCTAGCGGGGAAGAGACCCAGTACTTC.

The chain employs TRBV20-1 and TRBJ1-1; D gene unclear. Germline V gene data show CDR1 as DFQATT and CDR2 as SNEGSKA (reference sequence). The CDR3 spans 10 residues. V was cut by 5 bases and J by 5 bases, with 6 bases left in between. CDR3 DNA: TGCAGTGCTGGGAGGACTGAAGCTTTCTTT. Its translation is CSAGRTEAFF.

Here the CDR3 reads CASSLGQGKTQYF. DNA of the CDR3: TGTGCCAGCAGCTTGGGACAGGGGAAGACCCAGTACTTC. This rearrangement joins TRBV13 to TRBJ2-5, with 10 bases identical to TRBD1. With V trimmed by 3 bases and J by 6 bases, 1 base remained unmatched. Germline loops: CDR1 PRHDT, CDR2 FYEKMQ (reference sequence). The length of the CDR3 is 13 residues.

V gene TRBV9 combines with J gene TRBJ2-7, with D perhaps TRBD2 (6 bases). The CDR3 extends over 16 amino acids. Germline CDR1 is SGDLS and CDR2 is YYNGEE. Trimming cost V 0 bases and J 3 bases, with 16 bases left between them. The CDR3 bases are TGTGCCAGCAGCGTAGGAGGGTCCGGAGGGATCTACGAGCAGTACTTC. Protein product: CASSVGGSGGIYEQYF.

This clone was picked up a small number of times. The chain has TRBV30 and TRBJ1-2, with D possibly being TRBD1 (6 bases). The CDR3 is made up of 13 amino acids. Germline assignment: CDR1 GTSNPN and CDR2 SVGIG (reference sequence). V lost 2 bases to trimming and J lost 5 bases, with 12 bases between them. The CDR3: CAWSPQGRYGYTF. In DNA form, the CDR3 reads TGTGCCTGGAGTCCACAGGGAAGGTATGGCTACACCTTC.

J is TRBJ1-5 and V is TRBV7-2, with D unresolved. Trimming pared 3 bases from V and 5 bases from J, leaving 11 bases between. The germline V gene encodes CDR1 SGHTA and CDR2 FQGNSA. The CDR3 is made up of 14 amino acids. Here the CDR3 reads CASSLYGYDQPQHF. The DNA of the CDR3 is TGTGCCAGCAGCTTGTACGGTTATGATCAGCCCCAGCATTTT. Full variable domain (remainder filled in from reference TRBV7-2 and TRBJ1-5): GAGVSQSPSNKVTEKGKDVELRCDPISGHTALYWYRQSLGQGLEFLIYFQGNSAPDKSGLPSDRFSAERTGGSVSTLTIQRTQQEDSAVYLCASSLYGYDQPQHFGDGTRLSIL.

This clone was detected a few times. The CDR3 protein is CASSLVENTEAFF. CDR3 DNA sequence: TGTGCCAGCAGCTTAGTAGAGAACACTGAAGCTTTCTTT. The V call is TRBV7-2, the J call TRBJ1-1; the D is unclear. This CDR3 has 13 residues. With 1 base removed from V and 1 base from J, the gap between germline ends came to 4 bases. Germline CDR1 reads SGHTA; CDR2 reads FQGNSA.

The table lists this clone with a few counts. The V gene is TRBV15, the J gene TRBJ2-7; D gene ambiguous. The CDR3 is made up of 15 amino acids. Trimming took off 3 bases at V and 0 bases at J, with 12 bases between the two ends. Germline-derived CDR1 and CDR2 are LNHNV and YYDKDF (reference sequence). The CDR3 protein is CATSRGKDGSYEQYF. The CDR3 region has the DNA TGTGCCACCAGCAGGGGCAAAGACGGCTCCTACGAGCAGTACTTC.

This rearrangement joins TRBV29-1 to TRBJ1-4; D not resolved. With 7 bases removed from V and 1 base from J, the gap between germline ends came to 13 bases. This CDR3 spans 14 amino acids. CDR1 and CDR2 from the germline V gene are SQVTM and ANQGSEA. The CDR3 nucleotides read TGCAGCGCGATGAAGGGAGGAACTAATGAAAAACTGTTTTTT. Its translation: CSAMKGGTNEKLFF.

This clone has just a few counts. The CDR3 loop reads CASSVEGQGASPLHF. The DNA for the CDR3 is TGTGCCAGCAGCGTAGAGGGACAGGGGGCTTCACCCCTCCACTTT. V gene TRBV9 combines with J gene TRBJ1-6; 12 bases map to TRBD1. CDR3 length: 15 residues. Per the germline V gene, CDR1 is SGDLS and CDR2 is YYNGEE. Trimming cost V 0 bases and J 9 bases; bases outside gene matches: 1.

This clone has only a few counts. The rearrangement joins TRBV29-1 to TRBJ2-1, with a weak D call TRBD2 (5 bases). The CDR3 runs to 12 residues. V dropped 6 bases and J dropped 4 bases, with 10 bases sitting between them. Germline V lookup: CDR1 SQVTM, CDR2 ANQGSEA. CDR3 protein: CSVRRDYNEQFF. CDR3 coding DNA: TGCAGCGTCCGTCGGGATTACAATGAGCAGTTCTTC.